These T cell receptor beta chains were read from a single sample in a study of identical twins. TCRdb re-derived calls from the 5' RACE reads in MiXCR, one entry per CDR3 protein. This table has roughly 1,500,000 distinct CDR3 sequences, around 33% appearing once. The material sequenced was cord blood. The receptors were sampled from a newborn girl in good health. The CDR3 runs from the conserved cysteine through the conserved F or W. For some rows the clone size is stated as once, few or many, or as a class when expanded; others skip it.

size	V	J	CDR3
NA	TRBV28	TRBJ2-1	CASSSSGQGSGEQFF
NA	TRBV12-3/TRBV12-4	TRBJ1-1	CASSLGTGNGFWNTEAFF
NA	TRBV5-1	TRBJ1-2	CASSLGQEVYGYTF
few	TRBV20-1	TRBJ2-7	CSAPHLQTAYPYEQYF
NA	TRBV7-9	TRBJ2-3	CASSLRLPNGDTQYF
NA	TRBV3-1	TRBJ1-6	CASSRTSLIYYNSPLHF
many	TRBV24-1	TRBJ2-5	CATSARLAQETQYF
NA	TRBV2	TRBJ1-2	CASSGGMYGYTF
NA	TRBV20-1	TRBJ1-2	CSASYRDREGPNYGYTF
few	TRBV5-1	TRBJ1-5	CASSLVPTGNQPQHF
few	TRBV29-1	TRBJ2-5	CSVVRHHPTSFGQETQYF
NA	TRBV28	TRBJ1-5	CASSSGGPLNQPQHF
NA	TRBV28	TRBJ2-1	CASGRSLSYNEQFF
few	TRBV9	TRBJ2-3	CASSVGGLAGGTQYF
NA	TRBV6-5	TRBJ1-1	CASSWGALNTEAFF
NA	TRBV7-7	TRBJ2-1	CASSFELASEQFF
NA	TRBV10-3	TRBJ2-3	CAISESTFSGGAADTQYF
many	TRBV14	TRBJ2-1	CASSLPGLAGNEQFF
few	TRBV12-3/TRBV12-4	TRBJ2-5	CASSSKPTEQYF
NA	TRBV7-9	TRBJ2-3	CASSLALRGLTSTDTQYF
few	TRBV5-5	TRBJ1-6	CASSGGGPNSPLHF
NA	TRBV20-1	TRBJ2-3	CSAKVYRDTQYF
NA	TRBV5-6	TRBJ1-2	CASSLRLGNGYTF